The next 29 T cell receptor beta chains were all read from a single sample in a study of blood T cells in healthy people across ages. A second PCR of 7 to 11 cycles used a sample-barcoded 5' primer and a J-beta primer mix. TCRdb called the 5' RACE reads again in MiXCR, with one record for every CDR3 protein. This repertoire shows a few hundred thousand distinct CDR3 sequences, roughly 29% found once; its top ten account for around a sixth. The sample taken for sequencing was blood. All receptors come from a woman in her 70s in good health.

This clonotype was found a few times. This chain uses TRBV7-8 with TRBJ2-7, with TRBD1 matching over 8 bases. The junction had 5 bases not matched to a gene; V was cut back by 3 bases and J by 7 bases. The germline V gene encodes CDR1 SGHVS and CDR2 FQNEAQ. The CDR3 length is 13 residues. As DNA, the CDR3 is TGTGCCAGCAGCTTGGGGACAGGACTGGAGCAGTACTTC. Amino acids: CASSLGTGLEQYF.

V is TRBV2 and J is TRBJ1-1; D unresolved. CDR1 is SNHLY, CDR2 FYNNEI, per germline. The CDR3 has 15 residues. Trimming took off 3 bases at V and 0 bases at J, with 11 bases between the two ends. The CDR3 loop reads CASSETYSMNTEAFF. The CDR3 region has the DNA TGTGCCAGCAGTGAGACCTACTCAATGAACACTGAAGCTTTCTTT.

This clonotype occurred a few times. J is TRBJ1-1 and V is TRBV27, with D unresolved. V was cut by 4 bases and J by 0 bases, with 9 bases left in between. Germline CDR1 MNHEY, CDR2 SMNVEV (reference sequence). The CDR3 loop spans 14 amino acids. CDR3 loop: CASSSQFMNTEAFF. The CDR3, as DNA: TGTGCCAGCAGTTCTCAGTTCATGAACACTGAAGCTTTCTTT.

Notes on this clonotype: The CDR3 carries no conserved terminal phenylalanine or tryptophan, so it likely arises from a read error. The V and J genes are TRBV4-3 and TRBJ1-1; D remains ambiguous. Per the germline V gene, CDR1 is LGHNA and CDR2 is YSLEER. Deletions cut 1 base from V and 9 bases from J, with 12 bases between. The CDR3 runs 13 residues. The CDR3, as DNA: TGCGCCAGCAGCCAAGGGAGTTTGGGGAAAGCTTTCCTT. Translating gives CASSQGSLGKAFL.

This clonotype was seen a single time. A read error may account for a junction end that differs from germline. J is TRBJ2-5 and V is TRBV27, with 9 bases fitting TRBD1. CDR3 length: 13 amino acids. Germline V lookup: CDR1 MNHEY, CDR2 SMNVEV (reference sequence). The CDR3 DNA reads TGTGCCATCTCACGACAGGGGGATCAGACCCAGTACTTT. Translated: CAISRQGDQTQYF.

This clonotype came up a few times. V is TRBV29-1 and J is TRBJ1-2; 9 bases match TRBD1. Losses at the gene ends were 4 bases for V and 0 bases for J; bases not matched to a gene: 0. From germline, CDR1 is SQVTM and CDR2 ANQGSEA. The CDR3 sequence is 13 residues long. CDR3 sequence reads: CSVGDRANYGYTF. CDR3 coding DNA: TGCAGCGTTGGGGACAGGGCTAACTATGGCTACACCTTC. Full variable domain (rest looked up from reference TRBV29-1 and TRBJ1-2): SAVISQKPSRDICQRGTSLTIQCQVDSQVTMMFWYRQQPGQSLTLIATANQGSEATYESGFVIDKFPISRPNLTFSTLTVSNMSPEDSSIYLCSVGDRANYGYTFGSGTRLTVV.

In its sample, this clonotype was seen a few times. This sequence joins TRBV19 and TRBJ1-5; D gene ambiguous. There are 15 residues in the CDR3. In germline, CDR1 is LNHDA, CDR2 SQIVND (reference sequence). Trimming stripped 4 bases from V and 4 bases from J, with 14 bases between. The CDR3 DNA reads TGTGCCAGTAGTAGATCGGATAGCGGGAATCAGCCCCAGCATTTT. Encoded protein: CASSRSDSGNQPQHF.

The rearrangement uses TRBV28 and TRBJ1-2; D is undetermined. The V gene lost 7 bases and the J gene lost 4 bases, with 10 bases spanning the gap. In germline, CDR1 is MDHEN, CDR2 SYDVKM. The CDR3 has 12 amino acids. The DNA of the CDR3 is TGTGCCAGCACCCCAGAGGGCTATGGCTACACCTTC. Amino acid sequence: CASTPEGYGYTF.

J is TRBJ2-5 and V is TRBV6-6; the D gene is possibly TRBD2 (5 bases). The J call is doubtful: the DNA matches TRBJ2-7 better. This CDR3 spans 15 amino acids. The germline CDR1 and CDR2 sequences are MNHNY and SVGAGI (reference sequence). CDR3 bases: TGTGCCAGCAGTTACTCGGGAGCACCCTACTACGAGCAGTACTTC. This sequence encodes CASSYSGAPYYEQYF.

This clonotype was observed at least ten times. The CDR3, as DNA: TGTGCCAGCAGAACTAGCGGGGCAGATACGCAGTATTTT. Encoded protein: CASRTSGADTQYF. This chain uses TRBV7-6 with TRBJ2-3; 10 nucleotides match TRBD2. Germline assignment: CDR1 SGHVS and CDR2 FNYEAQ. The V gene end was trimmed by 6 bases and the J gene end by 4 bases; junction bases not matched to a gene: 1. This CDR3 contains 13 residues.

The DNA for the CDR3 is TGCAGCCAACAGGGGACCGGCCAGGAGCAGTACTTC. As protein: CSQQGTGQEQYF. The chain is built from TRBV29-1 and TRBJ2-7; 7 bases fit TRBD1. Germline lookup yields CDR1 SQVTM and CDR2 ANQGSEA. J lost 7 bases, V lost 8 bases, and 11 bases had no gene match. The CDR3 runs to 12 residues.

This clonotype appeared a few times. One junction end disagrees with the germline gene, perhaps due to a read error. The V call is TRBV4-2, the J call TRBJ2-3, with TRBD2 identical over 13 bases. The germline V gene has CDR1 LGHNA and CDR2 YNFKEQ. This CDR3 has 18 amino acids. The CDR3 region is CAGSQNRRTSGGTDTQYF. DNA of the CDR3: TGTGCCGGCAGCCAAAACAGAAGGACTAGCGGGGGAACAGATACGCAGTATTTT.

This rearrangement joins TRBV29-1 to TRBJ1-3; 8 nucleotides align to TRBD1. The junction had 4 bases not matched to a gene; V was cut back by 7 bases and J by 5 bases. The CDR3 extends over 12 amino acids. Germline V gene sequence: CDR1 SQVTM, CDR2 ANQGSEA. CDR3 residues: CSGGQDRNTIYF. CDR3 nucleotide sequence: TGCAGCGGGGGACAGGATAGAAACACCATATATTTT.

The rearrangement links TRBV9 to TRBJ1-4; D might be TRBD1 (5 bases). V lost 4 bases and J 5 bases, leaving 24 bases between the germline ends. This CDR3 is 18 amino acids long. The germline CDR1 and CDR2 sequences are SGDLS and YYNGEE. CDR3 sequence reads: CASSTGTGVKTQNEKLFF. CDR3 nucleotides: TGTGCCAGCAGCACCGGGACCGGCGTGAAAACTCAGAATGAAAAACTGTTTTTT.

V is TRBV4-1 and J is TRBJ1-2; unclear D gene. The CDR3 is 14 residues long. Trimming shortened V by 1 base and J by 8 bases, and 14 bases separated the two germline ends. The V gene's germline CDR1 is MGHRA and CDR2 YSYEKL. CDR3 in amino acids: CASSQVFGIGGYTF. Here the CDR3 DNA reads TGCGCCAGCAGCCAAGTATTTGGGATCGGGGGCTACACCTTC.

The genes are TRBV5-1 and TRBJ2-7, with 8 positions matching TRBD2. This CDR3 spans 16 amino acids. Germline loops: CDR1 SGHRS, CDR2 YFSETQ. J gave up 6 bases and V 0 bases, and 11 bases lay outside the gene matches. The CDR3 spells CASSLAVVAGSGEQYF. The CDR3 DNA reads as TGCGCCAGCAGCTTGGCCGTGGTAGCGGGGTCCGGCGAGCAGTACTTC. The full variable domain, completed using reference TRBV5-1 and TRBJ2-7, is KAGVTQTPRYLIKTRGQQVTLSCSPISGHRSVSWYQQTPGQGLQFLFEYFSETQRNKGNFPGRFSGRQFSNSRSEMNVSTLELGDSALYLCASSLAVVAGSGEQYFGPGTRLTVT.

The chain recombines TRBV20-1 with TRBJ2-1, with TRBD2 matching 9 bases. V trimming: 6 bases; J trimming: 10 bases; junction bases outside the gene matches: 10. Per germline, CDR1 DFQATT and CDR2 SNEGSKA (reference sequence). The CDR3 is 13 residues long. CDR3: CSAGGGGAGEQFF. In nucleotides, the CDR3 is TGCAGTGCCGGGGGCGGGGGGGCCGGCGAGCAGTTCTTC.

The chain employs TRBV20-1 and TRBJ2-3, with TRBD1 as a possible D gene (5 bases). The J call may be wrong; the DNA end is better matched by TRBJ1-5. Looked up from germline, CDR1 is DFQATT and CDR2 is SNEGSKA (reference sequence). The CDR3 has 16 residues. The CDR3 spells CSAHEPKWGYTDTQHF. Here the CDR3 DNA reads TGCAGTGCTCATGAACCTAAGTGGGGCTACACAGATACGCAGCATTTT.

This clonotype has just a few counts. CDR3 sequence (DNA): TGTGCCAGCAGCCCTAGGATCTCTGGGGCCAACGTCCTGACTTTC. This encodes CASSPRISGANVLTF. The rearrangement links TRBV7-2 to TRBJ2-6; D call uncertain. CDR3 length: 15 amino acids. The V gene lost 5 bases and the J gene lost 0 bases, with 8 bases spanning the gap. Germline V gene sequence: CDR1 SGHTA, CDR2 FQGNSA.

The chain uses TRBV19 and TRBJ1-4; 10 bases map to TRBD1. The CDR3 is 13 amino acids. Germline V gives CDR1 LNHDA, CDR2 SQIVND (reference sequence). After removal of 10 bases from V and 8 bases from J, the junction contained 7 bases not matched to a gene. CDR3 DNA: TGTGCCACTGGACAGGGGGTTACCGAAAAACTGTTTTTT. This codes for CATGQGVTEKLFF.

This clonotype has a handful of counts. This rearrangement joins TRBV15 to TRBJ2-5, with D uncertain. The DNA end is a closer match to TRBJ2-1, so the J assignment may be wrong. The CDR3 spans 13 residues. The germline V gene has CDR1 LNHNV and CDR2 YYDKDF (reference sequence). CDR3 in DNA: TGTGCCACCAGCAGAGATCAAGTCGGGCAGCAGTTCTTC. It specifies CATSRDQVGQQFF.

Notes on this clonotype: At one end the junction does not follow the germline gene, possibly because of a read error. The V and J genes are TRBV4-2 and TRBJ2-5; TRBD2 matches 9 bases. This CDR3 has 13 amino acids. From germline, CDR1 is LGHNA and CDR2 YNFKEQ. CDR3 bases: TGTGCCAGCAGCTACCGGCAGCGGGGGGACATCCACTTC. This encodes CASSYRQRGDIHF.

The chain has TRBV5-6 and TRBJ2-7; a weak D match, TRBD1 (7 bases). V lost 1 base and J lost 3, with 14 bases in between. The CDR3 extends over 15 amino acids. Germline CDR1 SGHDT, CDR2 YYEEEE. CDR3 protein: CASSLRRDSVYEQYF. CDR3 bases: TGTGCCAGCAGCTTGCGGAGGGACAGCGTCTACGAGCAGTACTTC.

This clonotype was seen only a few times. The chain uses TRBV18 and TRBJ1-4; D remains ambiguous. Trimming stripped 1 base from V and 0 bases from J, with 3 bases between. The CDR3 has 14 amino acids. CDR1 is KGHSH and CDR2 is LQKENI in the germline V gene. CDR3 residues: CASSPQSTNEKLFF. The CDR3 nucleotides are TGTGCCAGCTCACCACAGTCAACTAATGAAAAACTGTTTTTT. Full variable domain (rest looked up from reference TRBV18 and TRBJ1-4): NAGVMQNPRHLVRRRGQEARLRCSPMKGHSHVYWYRQLPEEGLKFMVYLQKENIIDESGMPKERFSAEFPKEGPSILRIQQVVRGDSAAYFCASSPQSTNEKLFFGSGTQLSVL.

CDR3: CSAPIGPYEQYF. The CDR3, as DNA: TGCAGTGCCCCCATAGGCCCCTACGAGCAGTACTTC. The chain has TRBV20-1 and TRBJ2-7; D gene uncertain. The CDR3 extends over 12 amino acids. Germline CDR1 and CDR2: DFQATT and SNEGSKA (reference sequence). The V end lost 6 bases, the J end lost 2 bases, and 11 bases lay between the germline ends.

This chain links TRBV5-1 with TRBJ2-5, with TRBD2 identical over 14 bases. The germline V gene has CDR1 SGHRS and CDR2 YFSETQ. J gave up 5 bases and V 3 bases, and 9 bases lay outside the gene matches. This CDR3 comprises 17 residues. The chain's CDR3 is CASSSGATSGGAETQYF. In DNA, the CDR3 is TGCGCCAGCAGCTCCGGAGCGACTAGCGGGGGGGCTGAGACCCAGTACTTC.

The chain combines TRBV7-8 with TRBJ2-3; no clear D gene. The CDR3 contains 14 residues. CDR1 is SGHVS, CDR2 FQNEAQ, per germline. Trimming stripped 3 bases from V and 1 base from J, with 8 bases between. CDR3 sequence reads: CASSFDSGTDTQYF. The CDR3 DNA reads TGTGCCAGCAGCTTTGACTCGGGCACAGATACGCAGTATTTT.

V is TRBV20-1 and J is TRBJ2-3, with 13 bases fitting TRBD2. J lost 6 bases, V lost 5 bases, and 8 bases had no gene match. Germline values: CDR1 DFQATT, CDR2 SNEGSKA (reference sequence). CDR3 length: 15 residues. CDR3 in amino acids: CSALRTSGGSDTQYF. The DNA of the CDR3 is TGCAGTGCTCTCCGGACTAGCGGGGGTTCGGATACGCAGTATTTT.

This clonotype was recorded at least ten times. The chain combines TRBV5-1 with TRBJ2-7; the D call may be TRBD1 or TRBD2 (5 bases each). Trimming removed 4 bases from V and 7 bases from J, with 12 bases in between. CDR1 SGHRS and CDR2 YFSETQ come from the germline V gene. The length of the CDR3 is 12 residues. This CDR3 is CASSGGLREQYF. CDR3 nucleotide sequence: TGCGCCAGCAGCGGGGGTTTGAGGGAGCAGTACTTC.